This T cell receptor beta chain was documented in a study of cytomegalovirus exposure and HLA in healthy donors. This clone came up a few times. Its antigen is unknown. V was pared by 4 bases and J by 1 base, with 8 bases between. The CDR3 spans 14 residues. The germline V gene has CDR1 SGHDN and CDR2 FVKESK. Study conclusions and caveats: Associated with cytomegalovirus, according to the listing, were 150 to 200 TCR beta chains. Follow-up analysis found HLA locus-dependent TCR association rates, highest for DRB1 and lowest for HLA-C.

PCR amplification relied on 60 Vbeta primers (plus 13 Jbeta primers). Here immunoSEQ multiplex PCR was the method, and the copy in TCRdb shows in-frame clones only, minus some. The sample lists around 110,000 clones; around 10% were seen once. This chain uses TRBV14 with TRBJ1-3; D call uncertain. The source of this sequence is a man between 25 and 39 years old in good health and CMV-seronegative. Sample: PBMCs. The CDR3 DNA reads TGTGCCAGCAGCCCACGGGGTTCTGGAAACACCATATATTTT. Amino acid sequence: CASSPRGSGNTIYF.